The rows below give T cell receptor beta chains drawn from one sample of a study of blood T cell repertoires in COVID-19. Assay used: immunoSEQ multiplex PCR; TCRdb lists only in-frame clones, some missing. The sample includes over 110,000 clones, 88% of them seen just once. Sequences were obtained from peripheral blood. The receptors were gathered from a woman in her fifties or sixties with acute or convalescent COVID-19. CDR3s include the opening cysteine and the closing phenylalanine or tryptophan. Clone size is given for some rows only: seen once, a few or many times, or a class if the clone is expanded.

CDR3 protein: CASSARPGTRIYNEQFF
clone size: -
J gene: TRBJ2-1
V gene: TRBV25-1

CDR3 protein: CASSSSDRAYTEAFF
clone size: -
J gene: TRBJ1-1
V gene: TRBV19

CDR3 protein: CSASLGGGYTF
clone size: few
J gene: TRBJ1-2
V gene: TRBV20-1

CDR3 protein: CASSQRQGEGGNTIYF
clone size: few
J gene: TRBJ1-3
V gene: TRBV7-2

CDR3 protein: CASRTSGASYEQYF
clone size: -
J gene: TRBJ2-7
V gene: TRBV4-2

CDR3 protein: CASSLVAFEAFF
clone size: -
J gene: TRBJ1-1
V gene: TRBV12-3/TRBV12-4

CDR3 protein: CASSLRGLLNTEAFF
clone size: -
J gene: TRBJ1-1
V gene: TRBV7-6

CDR3 protein: CASSKDRSSGELFF
clone size: -
J gene: TRBJ2-2
V gene: TRBV18

CDR3 protein: CASSSGTGVPDTQYF
clone size: -
J gene: TRBJ2-3
V gene: TRBV5-1

CDR3 protein: CASSKKGQASNQPQHF
clone size: -
J gene: TRBJ1-5
V gene: TRBV21-1

CDR3 protein: CASRGGPNTEAFF
clone size: few
J gene: TRBJ1-1
V gene: TRBV13

CDR3 protein: CASSQNRGEPQHF
clone size: -
J gene: TRBJ1-5
V gene: TRBV3-1/TRBV3-2

CDR3 protein: CASSSPGGTGELFF
clone size: -
J gene: TRBJ2-2
V gene: TRBV28

CDR3 protein: CASSPGGGTQYF
clone size: -
J gene: TRBJ2-5
V gene: TRBV7-8

CDR3 protein: CASSHGQGALNTEAFF
clone size: -
J gene: TRBJ1-1
V gene: TRBV7-3

CDR3 protein: CASSLWATSNQPQHF
clone size: -
J gene: TRBJ1-5
V gene: TRBV27

CDR3 protein: CATGTAYTYEQYF
clone size: -
J gene: TRBJ2-7
V gene: TRBV6-5

CDR3 protein: CASRRQANSPLHF
clone size: -
J gene: TRBJ1-6
V gene: TRBV6-5

CDR3 protein: CAIGDRGEETQYF
clone size: -
J gene: TRBJ2-5
V gene: TRBV10-3

CDR3 protein: CASSLSTANTEAFF
clone size: -
J gene: TRBJ1-1
V gene: TRBV7-9

CDR3 protein: CASAIGGYSNQPQHF
clone size: -
J gene: TRBJ1-5
V gene: TRBV7-2

CDR3 protein: CASTGQIVEEQYF
clone size: -
J gene: TRBJ2-7
V gene: TRBV2

CDR3 protein: CASSFREQDSGYTF
clone size: -
J gene: TRBJ1-2
V gene: TRBV7-6

CDR3 protein: CASSQDSYEQYF
clone size: once
J gene: TRBJ2-7
V gene: TRBV6-5

CDR3 protein: CASSFGTSGNEQFF
clone size: once
J gene: TRBJ2-1
V gene: TRBV5-1

CDR3 protein: CSARGRGEQYF
clone size: -
J gene: TRBJ2-7
V gene: TRBV20-1

CDR3 protein: CSASGTGGNTIYF
clone size: few
J gene: TRBJ1-3
V gene: TRBV29-1

CDR3 protein: CASSLSGSGNTIYF
clone size: -
J gene: TRBJ1-3
V gene: TRBV5-1

CDR3 protein: CASSTRTGAGTEAFF
clone size: -
J gene: TRBJ1-1
V gene: TRBV27

CDR3 protein: CASSDPTVMNTEAFF
clone size: -
J gene: TRBJ1-1
V gene: TRBV25-1

CDR3 protein: CASSWDMNTEAFF
clone size: few
J gene: TRBJ1-1
V gene: TRBV10-1

CDR3 protein: CASSLLAGYQETQYF
clone size: -
J gene: TRBJ2-5
V gene: TRBV11-2

CDR3 protein: CASSVGQSARTQYF
clone size: -
J gene: TRBJ2-5
V gene: TRBV9

CDR3 protein: CASSENARPGTQYF
clone size: few
J gene: TRBJ2-5
V gene: TRBV7-2

CDR3 protein: CSRATGDLGYF
clone size: -
J gene: TRBJ2-3
V gene: TRBV20-1

CDR3 protein: CASSLTGYTEAFF
clone size: once
J gene: TRBJ1-1
V gene: TRBV5-1

CDR3 protein: CASSPQAGNNSPLHF
clone size: -
J gene: TRBJ1-6
V gene: TRBV19

CDR3 protein: CASSPGTSGYNEQFF
clone size: -
J gene: TRBJ2-1
V gene: TRBV3-1/TRBV3-2

CDR3 protein: CASTSRVPLSGNTIYF
clone size: -
J gene: TRBJ1-3
V gene: TRBV10-1

CDR3 protein: CASSYSVGELAGELFF
clone size: few
J gene: TRBJ2-2
V gene: TRBV6-5

CDR3 protein: CASSYSGQGSTDTQYF
clone size: -
J gene: TRBJ2-3
V gene: TRBV6-2/TRBV6-3

CDR3 protein: CASSLVSGQPQHF
clone size: -
J gene: TRBJ1-5
V gene: TRBV12-3/TRBV12-4

CDR3 protein: CASSLEATSGNEQFF
clone size: -
J gene: TRBJ2-1
V gene: TRBV5-1

CDR3 protein: CASRGQGYSNQPQHF
clone size: -
J gene: TRBJ1-5
V gene: TRBV10-1

CDR3 protein: CASSLDNQPQHF
clone size: once
J gene: TRBJ1-5
V gene: TRBV6-6

CDR3 protein: CASSQGYLYGYTF
clone size: few
J gene: TRBJ1-2
V gene: TRBV6-6

CDR3 protein: CASSVARDNGYTF
clone size: -
J gene: TRBJ1-2
V gene: TRBV9

CDR3 protein: CASSYLRDSFYEQYF
clone size: -
J gene: TRBJ2-7
V gene: TRBV2

CDR3 protein: CASSPEVASGRYNEQFF
clone size: -
J gene: TRBJ2-1
V gene: TRBV5-1

CDR3 protein: CASSGDREEQFF
clone size: once
J gene: TRBJ2-1
V gene: TRBV28

CDR3 protein: CASTPVGEGYGYTF
clone size: -
J gene: TRBJ1-2
V gene: TRBV19

CDR3 protein: CATSEAGQDLYGYTF
clone size: -
J gene: TRBJ1-2
V gene: TRBV24-1

CDR3 protein: CASTTIWTAGTPLHF
clone size: -
J gene: TRBJ1-6
V gene: TRBV5-1

CDR3 protein: CASSLYTYEQYF
clone size: -
J gene: TRBJ2-7
V gene: TRBV28

CDR3 protein: CASSPQGPKTQYF
clone size: -
J gene: TRBJ2-5
V gene: TRBV28

CDR3 protein: CASSLTGSSYNSPLHF
clone size: -
J gene: TRBJ1-6
V gene: TRBV27